These T cell receptor beta chains were read from a single sample in a study of shared clonotypes between healthy human individuals. TCRdb keeps only in-frame clones here, not all; method: immunoSEQ multiplex PCR. Of about 1.1 million clones detected, approximately 80% appear once; the ten largest clones hold 0.55% to 0.7%. Sequenced sample: memory CD4+ T cells from PBMCs. These receptors were obtained from a man aged 18 to 30 in good health. Some clones in this sample may be carry-over from other donors' samples. The CDR3 runs from the conserved cysteine through the conserved F or W. Each record gives: V gene, J gene, clone size, D gene, CDR3 protein, CDR3 DNA. A D gene is named only where the DNA matches it firmly. The size entry is marked missing in some rows and otherwise reads once, few, many or a size class.

>TRBV28|TRBJ2-3|NA|NA
CASSWLQGINTQYF
TGTGCCAGCAGTTGGTTGCAGGGGATTAATACGCAGTATTTT
>TRBV27|TRBJ1-5|NA|NA
CASSPLGRVWPQHF
TGTGCCAGCAGTCCCCTAGGAAGGGTATGGCCCCAGCATTTT
>TRBV19|TRBJ2-5|few|NA
CASSREGGDSQETQYF
TGTGCCAGTAGTAGGGAAGGGGGGGACAGCCAAGAGACCCAGTACTTC
>TRBV10-3|TRBJ1-1|NA|TRBD1
CAISKPGQGDTEAFF
TGTGCCATCAGTAAACCGGGACAGGGGGACACTGAAGCTTTCTTT
>TRBV28|TRBJ2-7|NA|TRBD1
CASSLGRQGRGEQYF
TGTGCCAGCAGCTTGGGTCGACAGGGTCGGGGCGAGCAGTACTTC
>TRBV11-2|TRBJ2-2|NA|NA
CASSLAHRTGELFF
TGTGCCAGCAGCTTAGCCCACCGCACCGGGGAGCTGTTTTTT
>TRBV2|TRBJ2-7|many|NA
CASSVYSSLYEQYF
TGTGCCAGCAGTGTTTACAGTTCCCTCTACGAGCAGTACTTC
>TRBV7-2|TRBJ2-2|NA|NA
CASSSRPGNTGELFF
TGTGCCAGCAGCTCTCGCCCAGGGAACACCGGGGAGCTGTTTTTT
>TRBV15|TRBJ2-3|few|TRBD2
CATSGGTSGTQYF
TGTGCCACCAGCGGGGGGACTAGCGGTACGCAGTATTTT
>TRBV30|TRBJ1-1|NA|NA
CAWSRGSEAFF
TGTGCCTGGTCCCGGGGCAGTGAAGCTTTCTTT
>TRBV7-9|TRBJ2-1|NA|TRBD1
CAVTGGRNEQFF
TGTGCCGTCACAGGGGGTCGCAATGAGCAGTTCTTC
>TRBV6-1|TRBJ1-1|NA|NA
CASSEVRAGTEAFF
TGTGCCAGCAGTGAAGTAAGGGCTGGCACTGAAGCTTTCTTT
>TRBV19|TRBJ1-1|NA|NA
CASRLGVSNTEAFF
TGTGCCAGTAGACTCGGGGTATCGAACACTGAAGCTTTCTTT
>TRBV9|TRBJ2-3|NA|NA
CASSVGLTDTQYF
TGTGCCAGCAGCGTAGGACTTACAGATACGCAGTATTTT
>TRBV18|TRBJ2-7|NA|NA
CASSPRARSYEQYF
TGTGCCAGCTCACCAAGGGCGCGTTCCTACGAGCAGTACTTC
>TRBV7-2|TRBJ2-7|once|TRBD1
CASSLEGQVSYEQYF
TGTGCCAGCAGCTTAGAGGGACAGGTCTCCTACGAGCAGTACTTC
>TRBV5-5|TRBJ1-2|NA|NA
CASSLTLRHGYTF
TGTGCCAGCAGCTTAACGTTAAGGCATGGCTACACCTTC
>TRBV27|TRBJ2-2|NA|TRBD2
CASSSGLAGVGGELFF
TGTGCCAGCAGTTCCGGACTAGCGGGGGTGGGCGGGGAGCTGTTTTTT
>TRBV10-3|TRBJ2-4|once|NA
CAISELLAKNIQYF
TGTGCCATCAGTGAGTTGCTAGCCAAAAACATTCAGTACTTC
>TRBV28|TRBJ2-7|NA|NA
CASSLERALSYEQYF
TGTGCCAGCAGTTTAGAGCGGGCCCTCTCCTACGAGCAGTACTTC
>TRBV12-5|TRBJ1-4|few|NA
CASGLVVGRLTGETNEKLFF
TGTGCTAGTGGTTTGGTGGTTGGACGGTTAACGGGGGAAACTAATGAAAAACTGTTTTTT
>TRBV5-1|TRBJ1-5|NA|NA
CASSLVGGGDQPQHF
TGCGCCAGCAGCTTGGTGGGGGGGGGCGATCAGCCCCAGCATTTT
>TRBV28|TRBJ2-5|NA|TRBD1
CASSSPRGHTGETQYF
TGTGCCAGCAGTTCTCCCAGGGGGCATACGGGGGAGACCCAGTACTTC
>TRBV10-1|TRBJ2-2|NA|NA
CASSGAGPNTGELFF
TGCGCCAGCAGTGGGGCAGGACCGAACACCGGGGAGCTGTTTTTT
>TRBV28|TRBJ2-1|NA|NA
CASSRNPDPRVQLVVRSYNEQFF
TGTGCCAGCAGCAGAAATCCCGATCCCCGGGTTCAGTTAGTTGTGCGCTCCTACAATGAGCAGTTCTTC
>TRBV5-1|TRBJ1-1|NA|TRBD1
CASSFLQQGKSEAFF
TGCGCCAGCAGCTTCTTGCAACAGGGGAAGTCTGAAGCTTTCTTT
>TRBV12-5|TRBJ2-1|NA|TRBD2
CASGLWGGEQFF
TGTGCTAGTGGTTTGTGGGGGGGTGAGCAGTTCTTC
>TRBV18|TRBJ2-1|NA|TRBD2
CASSPLSIAGASGEQFF
TGTGCCAGCTCACCACTCTCGATAGCGGGAGCGTCGGGTGAGCAGTTCTTC
>TRBV9|TRBJ1-1|NA|NA
CASSVEPRGTEAFF
TGTGCCAGCAGCGTAGAGCCCCGGGGCACTGAAGCTTTCTTT
>TRBV5-1|TRBJ2-3|NA|TRBD2
CASSPLAGRTDTQYF
TGCGCCAGCAGCCCGTTAGCGGGACGCACAGATACGCAGTATTTT
>TRBV4-2|TRBJ2-3|NA|TRBD1
CASSQEYLQGGTDTQYF
TGTGCCAGCAGCCAAGAATACCTCCAGGGGGGCACAGATACGCAGTATTTT
>TRBV7-2|TRBJ2-1|NA|NA
CASSLGDGTPLYNEQFF
TGTGCCAGCAGCTTAGGGGATGGGACTCCACTTTACAATGAGCAGTTCTTC
>TRBV11-2|TRBJ2-5|NA|TRBD1
CASSLGTGPWETQYF
TGTGCCAGCAGCTTAGGGACAGGTCCTTGGGAGACCCAGTACTTC
>TRBV7-9|TRBJ2-3|NA|NA
CASSLVPSGTDTQYF
TGTGCCAGCAGCTTAGTGCCCTCAGGCACAGATACGCAGTATTTT
>TRBV29-1|TRBJ2-1|NA|TRBD1
CSVEDPPGGTYNEQFF
TGCAGCGTTGAAGATCCGCCAGGGGGCACCTACAATGAGCAGTTCTTC
>TRBV30|TRBJ2-5|NA|NA
CAWSAGPKRKTQYF
TGTGCCTGGAGTGCGGGACCAAAAAGGAAGACCCAGTACTTC
>TRBV5-1|TRBJ2-5|NA|NA
CASSLFGGEETQYF
TGCGCCAGCAGCTTGTTCGGCGGTGAAGAGACCCAGTACTTC
>TRBV13|TRBJ1-3|NA|TRBD1
CASSRQGRNTIYF
TGTGCCAGCAGCCGACAGGGGAGAAACACCATATATTTT
>TRBV7-2|TRBJ1-5|NA|NA
CASSPGAGMGPQHF
TGTGCCAGCAGCCCCGGGGCGGGTATGGGGCCCCAGCATTTT
>TRBV6-5|TRBJ2-1|NA|NA
CASSYSAGTYNEQFF
TGTGCCAGCAGTTACTCGGCCGGGACTTACAATGAGCAGTTCTTC
>TRBV28|TRBJ1-2|NA|NA
CASSLLLGPGGYTF
TGTGCCAGCAGTTTACTCCTCGGGCCAGGGGGCTACACCTTC
>TRBV5-6|TRBJ2-7|NA|TRBD2
CASSRPGGEQYF
TGTGCCAGCAGCCGTCCGGGGGGAGAGCAGTACTTC
>TRBV29-1|TRBJ2-1|NA|NA
CSVTAYNEQFF
TGCAGCGTCACAGCCTACAATGAGCAGTTCTTC
>TRBV6-4|TRBJ2-7|NA|NA
CASSRHRGLEQYF
TGTGCCAGCAGCCGGCATAGGGGATTGGAGCAGTACTTC
>TRBV5-1|TRBJ2-2|NA|NA
CASSLILGATGELFF
TGCGCCAGCAGCTTGATACTGGGAGCCACCGGGGAGCTGTTTTTT
>TRBV4-1|TRBJ2-3|NA|NA
CANSQDRDIRDTQYF
TGCGCCAACAGCCAAGATCGGGATATCCGGGATACGCAGTATTTT
>TRBV7-2|TRBJ2-5|NA|NA
CASSPFGVQETQYF
TGTGCCAGCAGCCCCTTTGGGGTCCAAGAGACCCAGTACTTC
>TRBV2|TRBJ1-4|NA|NA
CASSRGSGEKLFF
TGTGCCAGCAGTCGGGGGTCGGGGGAAAAACTGTTTTTT
>TRBV28|TRBJ2-7|NA|TRBD1
CASSSLGTGAYEQYF
TGTGCCAGCAGCTCGCTGGGGACAGGGGCCTACGAGCAGTACTTC
>TRBV27|TRBJ2-3|NA|NA
CASSLDMGGGTDTQYF
TGTGCCAGCAGTTTAGATATGGGGGGAGGCACAGATACGCAGTATTTT